This T cell receptor beta chain was sequenced during a study of Graves' ophthalmopathy and Graves' hyperthyroidism. The sequenced template was RNA, covering the TCR beta CDR3 region. HTBI-primed RT-PCR formed the first round, and a multiplex PCR formed the second. TCRdb passed the multiplex PCR reads through MiXCR, listing each CDR3 protein once. This sample has some 410,000 distinct CDR3 sequences, with around a fifth found just once. This clonotype occurred many times. The sample consisted of peripheral blood. This clonotype was obtained from a woman between 18 and 29 years old with stable Graves' hyperthyroidism.

The CDR3 nucleotides read TGTGCCAGCAGTGAAATAGCGGGGGGCCAAGAGACCCAGTACTTC. Its translation is CASSEIAGGQETQYF. The chain combines TRBV2 with TRBJ2-5, with TRBD2 matching 10 bases. CDR3 length equals 15 residues. Germline assignment: CDR1 SNHLY and CDR2 FYNNEI. V shed 2 bases, J shed 1 base, and the junction held 1 base outside the gene matches.